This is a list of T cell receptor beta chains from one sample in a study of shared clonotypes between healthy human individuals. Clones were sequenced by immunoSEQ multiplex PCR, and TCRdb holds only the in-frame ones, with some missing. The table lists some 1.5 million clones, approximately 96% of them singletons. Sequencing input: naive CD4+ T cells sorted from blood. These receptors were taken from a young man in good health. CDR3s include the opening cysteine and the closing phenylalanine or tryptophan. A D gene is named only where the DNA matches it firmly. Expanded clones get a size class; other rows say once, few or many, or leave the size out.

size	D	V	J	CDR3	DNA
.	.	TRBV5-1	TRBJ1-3	CASSLGGDLSGNTIYF	TGCGCCAGCAGCTTGGGCGGGGATCTCTCTGGAAACACCATATATTTT
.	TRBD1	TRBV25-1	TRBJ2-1	CASSHPTGTYNEQFF	TGTGCCAGCAGTCATCCGACAGGGACATACAATGAGCAGTTCTTC
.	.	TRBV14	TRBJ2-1	CASSQVGGPYNEQFF	TGTGCCAGCAGCCAAGTGGGGGGGCCCTACAATGAGCAGTTCTTC
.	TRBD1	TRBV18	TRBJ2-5	CASSPKGGGETQYF	TGTGCCAGCTCACCGAAAGGGGGCGGAGAGACCCAGTACTTC
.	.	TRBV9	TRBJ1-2	CASSPEERGDYGYTF	TGTGCCAGCAGCCCAGAGGAACGGGGGGACTATGGCTACACCTTC
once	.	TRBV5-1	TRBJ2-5	CASSLGYRAVQETQYF	TGCGCCAGCAGCTTGGGATATCGGGCGGTCCAAGAGACCCAGTACTTC
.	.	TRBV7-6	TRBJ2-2	CASSLAGPSGELFF	TGTGCCAGCAGCTTAGCGGGCCCGAGCGGGGAGCTGTTTTTT
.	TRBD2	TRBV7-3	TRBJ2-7	CASSLGTSGLPQYF	TGTGCCAGCAGCCTCGGGACTAGCGGGTTGCCGCAGTACTTC
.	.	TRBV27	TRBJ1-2	CASSYEPGPGMNYGYTF	TGTGCCAGCAGTTATGAACCGGGACCGGGCATGAACTATGGCTACACCTTC
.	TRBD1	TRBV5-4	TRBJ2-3	CASSLGQGPSTDTQYF	TGTGCCAGCAGCCTGGGACAGGGGCCTAGCACAGATACGCAGTATTTT
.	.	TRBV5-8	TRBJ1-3	CASSFVGGKSSGNTIYF	TGTGCCAGCAGCTTCGTGGGAGGAAAAAGCTCTGGAAACACCATATATTTT
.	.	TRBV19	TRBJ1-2	CASSTSDGYTF	TGTGCCAGTAGTACCTCAGATGGCTACACCTTC
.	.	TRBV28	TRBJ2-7	CASSFTYDQQYEQYF	TGTGCCAGCAGTTTCACATATGACCAGCAATACGAGCAGTACTTC
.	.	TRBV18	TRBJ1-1	CASSPRNTEAFF	TGTGCCAGCTCACCCCGAAACACTGAAGCTTTCTTT
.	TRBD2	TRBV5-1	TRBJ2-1	CASSGTRELNEQFF	TGCGCCAGCTCCGGGACTAGAGAACTCAATGAGCAGTTCTTC
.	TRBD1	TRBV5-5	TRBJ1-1	CASSFEGQANTEAFF	TGTGCCAGCAGCTTTGAAGGACAGGCGAACACTGAAGCTTTCTTT
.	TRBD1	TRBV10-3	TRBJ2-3	CAASGTGTTDTQYF	TGTGCCGCATCCGGGACAGGGACAACAGATACGCAGTATTTT
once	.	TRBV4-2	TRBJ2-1	CASSHPPDEQFF	TGTGCCAGCAGCCACCCCCCGGATGAGCAGTTCTTC
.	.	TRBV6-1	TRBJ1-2	CASSESMVGYGYTF	TGTGCCAGCAGTGAATCCATGGTAGGCTATGGCTACACCTTC
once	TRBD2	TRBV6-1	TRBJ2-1	CASSEGGSSGNDEQFF	TGTGCCAGCAGTGAAGGGGGGTCTAGCGGGAATGATGAGCAGTTCTTC
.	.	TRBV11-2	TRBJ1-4	CASSLSRATRELFF	TGTGCCAGCAGCTTAAGTAGGGCAACCCGGGAACTGTTTTTT
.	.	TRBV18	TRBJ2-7	CASSRGSTGTNEQYF	TGTGCCAGCTCACGGGGGTCGACGGGGACCAACGAGCAGTACTTC
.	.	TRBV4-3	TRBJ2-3	CASSQGTPINTDTQYF	TGCGCCAGCAGCCAAGGGACACCGATAAACACAGATACGCAGTATTTT
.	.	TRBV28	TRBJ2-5	CASSRQLLETQYF	TGTGCCAGCAGTCGACAGCTACTTGAGACCCAGTACTTC
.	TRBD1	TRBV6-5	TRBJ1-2	CASSYSSGGYGYTF	TGTGCCAGCAGTTACTCGTCAGGGGGGTATGGCTACACCTTC
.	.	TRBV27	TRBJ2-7	CASSLKGSYNSYEQYF	TGTGCCAGCAGTTTAAAAGGGTCCTATAACTCCTACGAGCAGTACTTC
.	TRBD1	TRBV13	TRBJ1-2	CASRSRRDRNYGYTF	TGTGCCAGCAGGAGCCGCCGGGACAGGAACTATGGCTACACCTTC
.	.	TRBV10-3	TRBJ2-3	CAGRGLGTDTQYF	TGTGCCGGAAGAGGGCTGGGCACAGATACGCAGTATTTT
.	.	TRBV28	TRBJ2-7	CASSPPGSEQYF	TGTGCCAGCAGTCCCCCAGGCAGCGAGCAGTACTTC
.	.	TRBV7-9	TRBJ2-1	CASSQAPWGYNEQFF	TGTGCCAGCAGCCAAGCGCCGTGGGGCTACAATGAGCAGTTCTTC
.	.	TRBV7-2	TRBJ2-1	CASSLARPPANEQFF	TGTGCCAGCAGCTTAGCCCGACCCCCTGCCAATGAGCAGTTCTTC
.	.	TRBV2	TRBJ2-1	CASSEEGSLYNEQFF	TGTGCCAGCAGTGAGGAGGGAAGTTTATACAATGAGCAGTTCTTC
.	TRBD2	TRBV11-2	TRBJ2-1	CASISGTRSFHNEQFF	TGTGCCAGCATCTCCGGGACTAGATCCTTCCACAATGAGCAGTTCTTC
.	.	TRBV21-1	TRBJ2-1	CASRPNSYNEQFF	TGTGCCAGCCGACCCAACTCCTACAATGAGCAGTTCTTC
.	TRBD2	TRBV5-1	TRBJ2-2	CASSPLGGGRAFDTGELFF	TGCGCCAGCAGCCCGCTAGGTGGCGGGAGGGCCTTTGACACCGGGGAGCTGTTTTTT
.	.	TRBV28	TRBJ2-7	CASSLGGGPYEQYF	TGTGCCAGCAGTTTGGGGGGGGGCCCCTACGAGCAGTACTTC
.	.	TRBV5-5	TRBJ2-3	CASSLGSTDTQYF	TGTGCCAGCAGCTTGGGCAGTACAGATACGCAGTATTTT
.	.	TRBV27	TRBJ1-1	CASSTLNTEAFF	TGTGCCAGCAGTACTTTGAACACTGAAGCTTTCTTT
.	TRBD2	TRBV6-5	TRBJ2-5	CASSYSASGWGETQYF	TGTGCCAGCAGTTACTCGGCTAGCGGTTGGGGAGAGACCCAGTACTTC
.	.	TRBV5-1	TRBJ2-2	CASSLDPNTGELFF	TGCGCCAGCAGCTTAGACCCTAACACCGGGGAGCTGTTTTTT
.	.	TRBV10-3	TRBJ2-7	CASTRATTYEQYF	TGTGCCAGCACACGGGCGACAACCTACGAGCAGTACTTC
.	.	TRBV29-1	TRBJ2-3	CSVETDLPRGWSTDTQYF	TGCAGCGTTGAGACCGACCTCCCTAGGGGGTGGTCCACAGATACGCAGTATTTT
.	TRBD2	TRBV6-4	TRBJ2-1	CASSISGRGYNEQFF	TGTGCCAGCAGTATTAGCGGGAGGGGGTACAATGAGCAGTTCTTC